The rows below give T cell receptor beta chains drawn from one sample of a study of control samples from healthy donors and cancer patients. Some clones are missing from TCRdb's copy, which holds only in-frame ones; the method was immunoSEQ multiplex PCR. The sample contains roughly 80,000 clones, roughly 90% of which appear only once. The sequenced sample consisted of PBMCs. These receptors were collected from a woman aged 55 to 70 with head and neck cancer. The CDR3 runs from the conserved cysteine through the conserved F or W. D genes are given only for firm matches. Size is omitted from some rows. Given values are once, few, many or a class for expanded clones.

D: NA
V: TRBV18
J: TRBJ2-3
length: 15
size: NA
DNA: TGTGCCAGCTCACCCCGCAGTCCTAGCACAGATACGCAGTATTTT
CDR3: CASSPRSPSTDTQYF

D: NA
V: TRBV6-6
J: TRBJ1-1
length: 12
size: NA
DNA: TGTGCCAGCAGATTCGAGAACACTGAAGCTTTCTTT
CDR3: CASRFENTEAFF

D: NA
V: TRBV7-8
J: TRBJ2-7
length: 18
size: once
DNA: TGTGCCAGCAGCCCTTACCTCCCGGGACAAAACCTACGCCACGAGCAGTACTTC
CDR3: CASSPYLPGQNLRHEQYF

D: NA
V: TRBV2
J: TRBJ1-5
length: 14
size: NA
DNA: TGTGCCAGCAGTGAAGATGGGGGGAATCAGCCCCAGCATTTT
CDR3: CASSEDGGNQPQHF

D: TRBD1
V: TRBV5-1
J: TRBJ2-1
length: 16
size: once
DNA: TGCGCCAGCAGCCCCACCGGGACAGGGTTTATTGGCGAGCAGTTCTTC
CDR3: CASSPTGTGFIGEQFF

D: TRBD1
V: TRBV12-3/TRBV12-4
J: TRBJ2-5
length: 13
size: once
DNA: TGTGCCAGCAGCCTAGGACAGGGGCAGACCCAGTACTTC
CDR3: CASSLGQGQTQYF

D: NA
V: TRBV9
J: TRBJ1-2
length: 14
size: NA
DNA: TGTGCCAGCCGGCGGTCCGGAACTAACTATGGCTACACCTTC
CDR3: CASRRSGTNYGYTF

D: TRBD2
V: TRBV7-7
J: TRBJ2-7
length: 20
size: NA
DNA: TGTGCTAGCAGCTTGGCACCGGGACAGGAAGGGACTAGCGAGATCTACGAGCAGTACTTC
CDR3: CASSLAPGQEGTSEIYEQYF

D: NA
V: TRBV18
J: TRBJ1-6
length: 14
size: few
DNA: TGTGCCAGCTCACCCTCGGGAGATAATTCACCCCTCCACTTT
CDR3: CASSPSGDNSPLHF

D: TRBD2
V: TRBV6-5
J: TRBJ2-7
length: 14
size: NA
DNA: TGTGCCAGCAGTTTGGGACTAGCGGGAGACGAGCAGTACTTC
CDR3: CASSLGLAGDEQYF

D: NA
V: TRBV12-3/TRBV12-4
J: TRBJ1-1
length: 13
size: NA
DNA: TGTGCCAGCAGCTTGGGCGGGGGCGCTGAAGCTTTCTTT
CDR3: CASSLGGGAEAFF

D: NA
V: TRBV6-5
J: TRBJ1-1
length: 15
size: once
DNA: TGTGCCAGCAGTCTCCGAGGGACAAAGAACACTGAAGCTTTCTTT
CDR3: CASSLRGTKNTEAFF

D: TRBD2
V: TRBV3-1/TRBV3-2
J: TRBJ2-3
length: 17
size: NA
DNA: TGTGCCAGCAGCCAACCGGGACTAGCGGCCCTCACAGATACGCAGTATTTT
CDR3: CASSQPGLAALTDTQYF

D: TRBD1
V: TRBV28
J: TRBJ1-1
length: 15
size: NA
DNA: TGTGCCAGCAGTCTCATTAGGACAGGGAACACTGAAGCTTTCTTT
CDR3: CASSLIRTGNTEAFF

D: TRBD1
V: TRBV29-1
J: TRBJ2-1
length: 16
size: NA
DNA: TGCAGCGGGACCGGGACAGCCGCCTACTCCTACAATGAGCAGTTCTTC
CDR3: CSGTGTAAYSYNEQFF

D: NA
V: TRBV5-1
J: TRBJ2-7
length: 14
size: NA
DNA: TGCGCCAGCATCGAAGGTCAAGGGGTGGGCGAGCAGTACTTC
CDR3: CASIEGQGVGEQYF

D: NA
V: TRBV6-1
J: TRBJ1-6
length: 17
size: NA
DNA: TGTGCCAGCAGTGAAGTTGTGGGAAAAGGGTATAATTCACCCCTCCACTTT
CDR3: CASSEVVGKGYNSPLHF

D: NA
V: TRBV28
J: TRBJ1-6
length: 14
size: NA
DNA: TGTGCCAGCAGTTTACGGGCAGGGAATTCACCCCTCCACTTT
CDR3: CASSLRAGNSPLHF

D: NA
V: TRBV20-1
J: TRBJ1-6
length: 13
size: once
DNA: TGCAGTGCTAGTTCCTCACGTAATTCACCCCTCCACTTT
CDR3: CSASSSRNSPLHF

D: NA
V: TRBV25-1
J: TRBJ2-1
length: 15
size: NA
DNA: TGTGCCAGCAGTGAAAATCGGGGCACCCCCGGGGAGCAGTTCTTC
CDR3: CASSENRGTPGEQFF

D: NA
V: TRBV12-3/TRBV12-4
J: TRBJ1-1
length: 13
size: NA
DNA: TGTGCCAGCACAACGCGACGGCACGGCGAGGCTTTCTTT
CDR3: CASTTRRHGEAFF

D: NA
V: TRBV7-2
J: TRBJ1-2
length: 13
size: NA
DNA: TGTGCCAGCAGCTTAGAGGGGATTTATGGCTACACCTTC
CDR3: CASSLEGIYGYTF